This passage covers 5 T cell receptor beta chains from one sample sequenced in a study of blood T cell repertoires in COVID-19. Sequencing was performed with immunoSEQ multiplex PCR; in TCRdb, only in-frame clones are kept and a portion is missing. The sample lists around 280,000 clones, 90% occurring once. Sequenced sample: PBMCs or T cells enriched from blood (not recorded which). The receptors shown here come from a woman aged 18-30 years with acute COVID-19.

This chain connects TRBV5-1 to TRBJ2-7; 14 nucleotides line up with TRBD2. After removal of 0 bases from V and 9 bases from J, the junction contained 8 bases not matched to a gene. The CDR3 is 16 residues long. Per germline, CDR1 SGHRS and CDR2 YFSETQ. The CDR3 sequence: CASSLAQGLAGEVQYF. CDR3 nucleotide sequence: TGCGCCAGCAGCTTGGCCCAGGGACTAGCGGGAGAGGTGCAGTACTTC.

The chain has TRBV7-6 and TRBJ2-5; 10 bases are a match to TRBD1. CDR1 and CDR2 (germline): SGHVS, FNYEAQ. V lost 0 bases to trimming and J lost 3 bases; unmatched junction nucleotides: 10. The CDR3 has 18 amino acids. DNA of the CDR3: TGTGCCAGCAGCTTAGCTGCCGGGACAGGGGTACGAAAAGAGACCCAGTACTTC. Protein product: CASSLAAGTGVRKETQYF. Full variable domain (remainder filled in from reference TRBV7-6 and TRBJ2-5): GAGVSQSPRYKVTKRGQDVALRCDPISGHVSLYWYRQALGQGPEFLTYFNYEAQQDKSGLPNDRFSAERPEGSISTLTIQRTEQRDSAMYRCASSLAAGTGVRKETQYFGPGTRLLVL.

The chain combines TRBV9 with TRBJ2-5; 14 bases map to TRBD2. V was clipped by 3 bases and J by 5 bases; unmatched bases: 3. The CDR3 has 15 residues. Germline V gives CDR1 SGDLS, CDR2 YYNGEE. This CDR3 is CASSAGTSGSETQYF. Here the CDR3 DNA reads TGTGCCAGCAGCGCGGGGACTAGCGGGAGTGAGACCCAGTACTTC.

The chain employs TRBV4-2 and TRBJ1-1, with 7 bases fitting TRBD1. Germline V gene data show CDR1 as LGHNA and CDR2 as YNFKEQ. The CDR3 loop spans 16 amino acids. J lost 3 bases, V lost 3 bases, and 10 bases had no gene match. CDR3: CASSQGDRVWYTEAFF. The CDR3 DNA reads TGTGCCAGCAGCCAGGGTGACAGGGTTTGGTACACTGAAGCTTTCTTT.

This clone was seen more than once but under ten times. This chain links TRBV19 with TRBJ2-7; TRBD1 matches at 9 bases. From germline, CDR1 is LNHDA and CDR2 SQIVND (reference sequence). The CDR3 length is 16 residues. Unmatched junction bases numbered 3, after V lost 0 bases and J lost 0 bases. This chain's CDR3 is CASSIDGTGISYEQYF. DNA for the CDR3: TGTGCCAGTAGTATAGATGGGACAGGGATCTCCTACGAGCAGTACTTC.